The 31 T cell receptor beta chains below come from one sample, sequenced in a study of technical replicates of blood from a handful of donors (dated by TCRdb to 2017 to 2019). To prepare the library, the immunoSEQ multiplex PCR assay was applied. In its TCRdb copy, this immuneACCESS table keeps in-frame sequences only and misses some clones. Where compared with another copy, unresolved V genes explain less than half of these, and the others have no known cause. Within this sample are about 70,000 clones, with approximately 93% of them counted one time only. The top ten hold about 0.38% of the sample. The material sequenced was T cells isolated from PBMCs. The receptors come from a human donor in good health.

The chain recombines TRBV28 with TRBJ1-1; tentatively, D is TRBD1 (6 bases). The length of the CDR3 is 13 residues. Trimming took off 6 bases at V and 3 bases at J, with 11 bases between the two ends. The germline V gene encodes CDR1 MDHEN and CDR2 SYDVKM. CDR3 coding DNA: TGTGCCAGCAGCCACAGGGAATACACTGAAGCTTTCTTT. Amino acid sequence: CASSHREYTEAFF.

The chain combines TRBV6-5 with TRBJ1-1; D possibly corresponds to TRBD1 (6 bases). The CDR3 is made up of 12 amino acids. Germline lookup yields CDR1 MNHEY and CDR2 SVGAGI. The V end lost 8 bases, the J end lost 5 bases, and 12 bases lay between the germline ends. The CDR3 DNA reads TGTGCCAGCCTAGGAGACAGGACTGAAGCTTTCTTT. This codes for CASLGDRTEAFF.

Only a few counts were recorded for this clone. V and J are TRBV4-1 and TRBJ2-7; 7 bases line up with TRBD2. Germline V gene sequence: CDR1 MGHRA, CDR2 YSYEKL. The CDR3 is 14 amino acids. With 2 bases clipped from V and 3 bases from J, the junction kept 4 bases outside the gene matches. CDR3 residues: CASSQSSGRYEQYF. In DNA form, the CDR3 reads TGCGCCAGCAGCCAAAGTAGCGGGCGCTACGAGCAGTACTTC.

This sequence joins TRBV7-2 and TRBJ2-7; D uncertain. The CDR3 runs to 13 residues. V was cut by 5 bases and J by 3 bases, with 11 bases left in between. CDR1 is SGHTA and CDR2 is FQGNSA in the germline V gene. The CDR3 spells CASSPLGFYEQYF. CDR3 nucleotides: TGTGCCAGCAGCCCCCTCGGTTTCTACGAGCAGTACTTC.

The J gene is TRBJ1-2, the V gene TRBV19; D might be TRBD1 (6 bases). V was trimmed by 5 bases and J by 5 bases, leaving 15 bases between them. The CDR3 is made up of 14 amino acids. Germline V CDR1 and CDR2: LNHDA, SQIVND (reference sequence). In DNA, the CDR3 is TGTGCCAGTAGTCTCGGACAGAAGATATATGGCTACACCTTC. Protein product: CASSLGQKIYGYTF.

This clone has more than one count but fewer than ten. The V call is TRBV29-1, the J call TRBJ1-1; D perhaps matches TRBD1 (6 bases). V was shortened by 3 bases and J by 0 bases, with 11 bases between the two germline ends. Germline CDR1 reads SQVTM; CDR2 reads ANQGSEA. The CDR3 length is 14 residues. Here the CDR3 reads CSVDRGFMNTEAFF. The DNA of the CDR3 is TGCAGCGTTGACAGGGGATTCATGAACACTGAAGCTTTCTTT.

The V call is TRBV5-8, the J call TRBJ2-1, with D uncertain. The CDR3 is 11 amino acids. Germline-derived CDR1 and CDR2 are SGHTS and YDEGEE. The CDR3 sequence: CARLAYNEQFF. The CDR3 DNA sequence: TGTGCAAGACTCGCCTACAATGAGCAGTTCTTC.

The chain links TRBV27 to TRBJ2-7; D may be TRBD1 (5 bases). From germline, CDR1 is MNHEY and CDR2 SMNVEV (reference sequence). This CDR3 has 11 amino acids. V was clipped by 11 bases and J by 5 bases, with 13 bases between them. CDR3 coding DNA: TGTGCCGGACGACAGCGCCACGAGCAGTACTTC. It specifies CAGRQRHEQYF.

DNA of the CDR3: TGTGCCATCAGTGATAGGGCCGCGGCGGGTGGAAACACCATATATTTT. This codes for CAISDRAAAGGNTIYF. The chain joins TRBV10-3 to TRBJ1-3; D call uncertain. The ends were cut back, 3 bases at V and 3 bases at J, with 15 bases in the middle. Germline values: CDR1 ENHRY, CDR2 SYGVKD. The CDR3 runs 16 residues.

This clone was seen a single time. V is TRBV11-3 and J is TRBJ1-1, with 9 positions matching TRBD1. Trimming took 6 bases from V and 8 from J; bases not matched to a gene: 4. The germline gives CDR1 SGHNT, CDR2 YENEEA. CDR3 size: 12 residues. The CDR3 spells CASSTDRGEAFF. The CDR3, as DNA: TGTGCCAGCAGTACGGACAGGGGAGAAGCTTTCTTT.

The chain is built from TRBV6-1 and TRBJ2-1; 9 bases fit TRBD2. CDR3 length: 14 residues. V was clipped by 6 bases and J by 4 bases; unmatched bases: 4. The V gene's germline CDR1 is MNHNS and CDR2 SASEGT. The CDR3 here is CASRTSGVYNEQFF. In DNA, the CDR3 is TGTGCCAGCAGGACTAGCGGAGTTTACAATGAGCAGTTCTTC.

The chain is built from TRBV7-3 and TRBJ2-1; no firm D call. The germline V gene has CDR1 SGHTA and CDR2 FQGTGA. The ends were cut back, 2 bases at V and 6 bases at J, with 11 bases in the middle. The CDR3 is 14 amino acids. This CDR3 is CASSLAAIGNEQFF. The CDR3 coding sequence is TGTGCCAGCAGCTTAGCGGCCATAGGCAATGAGCAGTTCTTC.

This chain connects TRBV28 to TRBJ1-2; D not resolved. Per the germline V gene, CDR1 is MDHEN and CDR2 is SYDVKM. V was clipped by 2 bases and J by 6 bases, with 13 bases between them. This CDR3 contains 14 residues. The CDR3 sequence: CASSLEVSIHGYTF. CDR3 nucleotide sequence: TGTGCCAGCAGTTTAGAAGTCTCTATTCATGGCTACACCTTC.

The chain recombines TRBV5-1 with TRBJ2-7, with a weak D call TRBD2 (6 bases). The V end was cut by 1 base, the J end by 0 bases, with 11 bases between. Germline assignment: CDR1 SGHRS and CDR2 YFSETQ. The CDR3 consists of 15 residues. The CDR3: CASSLNAGSSYEQYF. The DNA of the CDR3 is TGCGCCAGCAGCTTGAACGCGGGGAGCTCCTACGAGCAGTACTTC.

CDR3 in DNA: TGCGCCAGCAGCTTGGTTCAGGAGGCTGAAGCTTTCTTT. This translates into CASSLVQEAEAFF. The rearrangement links TRBV5-1 to TRBJ1-1; no definite D call. The germline V gene has CDR1 SGHRS and CDR2 YFSETQ. The CDR3 sequence is 13 residues long. Trimming cost V 0 bases and J 6 bases, with 9 bases left between them. Full variable domain (remainder filled in from reference TRBV5-1 and TRBJ1-1): KAGVTQTPRYLIKTRGQQVTLSCSPISGHRSVSWYQQTPGQGLQFLFEYFSETQRNKGNFPGRFSGRQFSNSRSEMNVSTLELGDSALYLCASSLVQEAEAFFGQGTRLTVV.

As for this clone: The identical CDR3 is also encoded by other nucleotide sequences in the sample. The J gene is TRBJ2-3, the V gene TRBV9; TRBD2 might be the D (6 bases). Per germline, CDR1 SGDLS and CDR2 YYNGEE. Trimming removed 0 bases at V and 4 bases at J, with 6 bases between. CDR3 length equals 13 residues. CDR3 sequence (DNA): TGTGCCAGCAGCGTAGCGGGAGCAGATACGCAGTATTTT. Translated, it gives CASSVAGADTQYF. Based on the CDR3 plus reference TRBV9 and TRBJ2-3, the full variable domain is DSGVTQTPKHLITATGQRVTLRCSPRSGDLSVYWYQQSLDQGLQFLIQYYNGEERAKGNILERFSAQQFPDLHSELNLSSLELGDSALYFCASSVAGADTQYFGPGTRLTVL.

In its sample, this clone was seen a few times. J is TRBJ1-1 and V is TRBV30; D is possibly TRBD1 (5 bases). The V gene lost 2 bases and the J gene lost 7 bases, with 11 bases spanning the gap. CDR1 and CDR2 (germline): GTSNPN, SVGIG (reference sequence). This CDR3 contains 12 residues. The CDR3 DNA is TGTGCCTGGAGTAGGGCAGGGCGTGAAGCTTTCTTT. Amino acid sequence: CAWSRAGREAFF.

As concerns this clone: The same CDR3 also results from other DNA sequences found in this sample. V is TRBV5-1 and J is TRBJ2-1; 10 nucleotides match TRBD2. V lost 1 base, J lost 7 bases, and 2 bases stayed unmatched. The CDR3 extends over 14 amino acids. Germline V gene sequence: CDR1 SGHRS, CDR2 YFSETQ. CDR3 in amino acids: CASSLKREGNEQFF. CDR3 in DNA: TGCGCCAGCAGCTTGAAGCGGGAGGGTAATGAGCAGTTCTTC.

The rearrangement uses TRBV2 and TRBJ2-3, with a weak D call TRBD2 (5 bases). Trimming took off 8 bases at V and 4 bases at J, with 10 bases between the two ends. CDR1 and CDR2 (germline): SNHLY, FYNNEI. The CDR3 loop spans 12 amino acids. The CDR3 DNA sequence: TGTGCCAGCTTCGAGGGCCCAGATACGCAGTATTTT. Amino acids: CASFEGPDTQYF.

This clone was found once. V usage is TRBV4-1 and J usage is TRBJ1-5, with 10 bases aligning to TRBD1. CDR3 size: 15 residues. Per germline, CDR1 MGHRA and CDR2 YSYEKL. The ends lost 1 base at V and 6 bases at J; junction bases unmatched: 3. The CDR3 region has the DNA TGCGCCAGCAGCCAAGTAGGGGACAGGGGTCAGCCCCAGCATTTT. Its protein product is CASSQVGDRGQPQHF.

This chain connects TRBV4-1 to TRBJ2-7; tentative D call: TRBD2 (6 bases). Germline V gene sequence: CDR1 MGHRA, CDR2 YSYEKL. This CDR3 has 14 residues. V was shortened by 4 bases and J by 3 bases, with 13 bases between the two germline ends. The CDR3 DNA follows: TGCGCCAGCAGCCTCACGGGACTTATCTACGAGCAGTACTTC. Translating gives CASSLTGLIYEQYF.

This rearrangement joins TRBV29-1 to TRBJ1-1; 11 bases are shared with TRBD1. V dropped 6 bases and J dropped 3; count of bases not matched to a gene: 3. This CDR3 comprises 13 residues. Germline-derived CDR1 and CDR2 are SQVTM and ANQGSEA. This CDR3 reads CSVRTGGDTEAFF. The CDR3 coding sequence is TGCAGCGTGCGGACAGGGGGCGACACTGAAGCTTTCTTT.

The CDR3 reads CASSIPVFSNQPQHF. CDR3 DNA: TGTGCCAGTAGTATCCCGGTCTTTAGCAATCAGCCCCAGCATTTT. This chain links TRBV19 with TRBJ1-5; D gene ambiguous. Deletions cut 3 bases from V and 0 bases from J, with 9 bases between. This CDR3 contains 15 residues. Germline CDR1 LNHDA, CDR2 SQIVND (reference sequence).

V usage is TRBV7-6 and J usage is TRBJ2-7, with 14 bases aligning to TRBD2. The CDR3 has 16 residues. The ends lost 5 bases at V and 3 bases at J; junction bases unmatched: 6. Per the germline V gene, CDR1 is SGHVS and CDR2 is FNYEAQ. CDR3 protein: CASSIGTSGSSYEQYF. CDR3 bases: TGTGCCAGCAGCATTGGGACTAGCGGGAGTAGCTACGAGCAGTACTTC.

J is TRBJ2-7 and V is TRBV11-2, with TRBD1 matching 8 bases. The CDR3 totals 14 residues. V dropped 5 bases and J dropped 2; count of bases not matched to a gene: 5. CDR1 SGHAT and CDR2 FQNNGV come from the germline V gene. As DNA, the CDR3 is TGTGCCAGCAGCGCCGGGACAGGAACCTACGAGCAGTACTTC. Its translation is CASSAGTGTYEQYF.

The chain uses TRBV2 and TRBJ2-5; 10 bases match TRBD2. Germline V lookup: CDR1 SNHLY, CDR2 FYNNEI. The CDR3 has 16 residues. J gave up 3 bases and V 6 bases, and 10 bases lay outside the gene matches. The CDR3 coding sequence is TGTGCCAGCAGAATTATAATAGCGGGAGGTAAAGAGACCCAGTACTTC. As protein: CASRIIIAGGKETQYF.

This clone was seen only once. J is TRBJ2-7 and V is TRBV27; 7 bases map to TRBD2. This CDR3 is 15 amino acids long. V was clipped by 5 bases and J by 2 bases; unmatched bases: 9. Germline CDR1 and CDR2: MNHEY and SMNVEV (reference sequence). The CDR3: CASSGGGSITYEQYF. The CDR3 coding sequence is TGTGCCAGCAGTGGGGGGGGGAGTATAACCTACGAGCAGTACTTC.

V and J are TRBV4-1 and TRBJ2-3, with D tentatively TRBD2 (5 bases). Trimming took off 1 base at V and 8 bases at J, with 16 bases between the two ends. The V gene's germline CDR1 is MGHRA and CDR2 YSYEKL. This CDR3 is 15 amino acids long. CDR3 region: CASSQVWGVGGTQYF. As DNA, the CDR3 is TGCGCCAGCAGCCAAGTTTGGGGTGTCGGAGGTACGCAGTATTTT.

The chain couples TRBV7-9 to TRBJ1-1, with a tentative D call TRBD1 (6 bases). V was clipped by 1 base and J by 13 bases, with 16 bases between them. The CDR3 loop spans 13 amino acids. Looked up from germline, CDR1 is SEHNR and CDR2 is FQNEAQ (reference sequence). Here the CDR3 DNA reads TGTGCCAGCAGCTTAGTCGGACAGCCCGGGGTTTTCTTT. Its protein product is CASSLVGQPGVFF.

V and J are TRBV7-2 and TRBJ2-7; 10 nucleotides agree with TRBD1. The germline V gene encodes CDR1 SGHTA and CDR2 FQGNSA. This CDR3 is built from 15 residues. The J segment lost 3 bases and the V segment lost 5 bases, leaving 7 bases of the junction unmatched. The DNA of the CDR3 is TGTGCCAGCAGCCCATCGGGACAGGGGTTCTACGAGCAGTACTTC. Translation: CASSPSGQGFYEQYF.

The chain couples TRBV5-6 to TRBJ2-7, with 7 bases that match TRBD1. The CDR3 covers 14 residues. Germline V gives CDR1 SGHDT, CDR2 YYEEEE. The V segment lost 2 bases and the J segment 5 bases; nucleotides outside the gene matches: 7. CDR3 DNA: TGTGCCAGCAGCTTCACCGGACAGGTCCACGAGCAGTACTTC. This gives the protein CASSFTGQVHEQYF.